The TCR beta chain described here comes from a study of identical twins. Each CDR3 protein is one row after TCRdb ran MiXCR on the 5' RACE reads. The data contain 140,000 to 150,000 distinct CDR3 sequences, approximately 3.5% of them singletons. There are many counts of this clonotype. As yet, its antigen is unknown. This CDR3 has 12 amino acids. V lost 2 bases and J 8 bases, leaving 7 bases between the germline ends. Looked up from germline, CDR1 is MNHEY and CDR2 is SVGAGI. Whole-study findings and limits: Low generation-probability sequences were in excess among twin-shared out-of-frame alpha sequences.

All of the donors were Caucasians in good health. The TCR sequence derives from a man aged 18 to 30 in good health. The sample was memory T cells sorted from blood. The chain carries TRBV6-5 and TRBJ2-1; no firm D call. CDR3 in amino acids: CASSYDGDEQFF. The CDR3 DNA reads as TGTGCCAGCAGTTACGATGGCGATGAGCAGTTCTTC.